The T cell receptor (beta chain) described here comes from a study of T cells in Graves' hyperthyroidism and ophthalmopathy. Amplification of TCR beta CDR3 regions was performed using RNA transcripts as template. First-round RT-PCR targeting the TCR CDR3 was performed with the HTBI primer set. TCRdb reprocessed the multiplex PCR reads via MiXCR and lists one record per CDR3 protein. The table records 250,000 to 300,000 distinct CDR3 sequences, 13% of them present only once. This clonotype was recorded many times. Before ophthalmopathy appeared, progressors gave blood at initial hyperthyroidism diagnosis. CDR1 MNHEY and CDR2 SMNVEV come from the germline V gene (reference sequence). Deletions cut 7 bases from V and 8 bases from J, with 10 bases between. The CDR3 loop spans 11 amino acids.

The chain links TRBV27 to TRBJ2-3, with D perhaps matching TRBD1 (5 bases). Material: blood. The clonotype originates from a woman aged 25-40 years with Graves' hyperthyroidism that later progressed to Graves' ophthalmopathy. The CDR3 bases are TGTGCCAGCAAGGGGCTCGGTACGCAGTATTTT. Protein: CASKGLGTQYF.